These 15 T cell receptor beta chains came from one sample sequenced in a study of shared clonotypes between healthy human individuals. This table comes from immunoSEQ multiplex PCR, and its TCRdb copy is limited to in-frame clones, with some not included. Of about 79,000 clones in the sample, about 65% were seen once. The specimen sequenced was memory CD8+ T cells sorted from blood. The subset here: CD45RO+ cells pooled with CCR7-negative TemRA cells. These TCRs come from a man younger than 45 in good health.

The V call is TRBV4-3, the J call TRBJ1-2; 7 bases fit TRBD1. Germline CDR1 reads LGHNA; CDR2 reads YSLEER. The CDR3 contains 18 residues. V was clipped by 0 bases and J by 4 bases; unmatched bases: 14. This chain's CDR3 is CASSQEVGTDREAYGYTF. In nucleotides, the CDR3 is TGCGCCAGCAGCCAAGAGGTAGGGACCGACAGGGAGGCCTATGGCTACACCTTC.

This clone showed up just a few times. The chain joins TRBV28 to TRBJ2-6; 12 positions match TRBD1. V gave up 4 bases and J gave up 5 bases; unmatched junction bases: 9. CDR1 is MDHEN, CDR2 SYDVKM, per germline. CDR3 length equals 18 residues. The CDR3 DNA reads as TGTGCCAGCAGTTCCACCGGGACAGGGGGCTTCCGGGCCAACGTCCTGACTTTC. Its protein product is CASSSTGTGGFRANVLTF. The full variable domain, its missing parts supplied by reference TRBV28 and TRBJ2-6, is DVKVTQSSRYLVKRTGEKVFLECVQDMDHENMFWYRQDPGLGLRLIYFSYDVKMKEKGDIPEGYSVSREKKERFSLILESASTNQTSMYLCASSSTGTGGFRANVLTFGAGSRLTVL.

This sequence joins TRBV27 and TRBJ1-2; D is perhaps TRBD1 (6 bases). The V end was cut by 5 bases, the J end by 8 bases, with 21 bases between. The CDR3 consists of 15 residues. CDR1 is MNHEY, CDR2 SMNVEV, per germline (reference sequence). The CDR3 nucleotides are TGTGCCAGCAGTATGCAAAAACAGGGATACGGAGGCTACACCTTC. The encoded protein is CASSMQKQGYGGYTF.

The chain's CDR3 is CASSSDGFYEQYF. In DNA form, the CDR3 reads TGTGCCAGCAGCTCGGACGGATTCTACGAGCAGTACTTC. The chain is built from TRBV5-4 and TRBJ2-7; D remains unclear. The CDR3 runs 13 residues. Trimming took 3 bases from V and 3 from J, leaving 10 bases between them. Germline CDR1 reads SGHNT; CDR2 reads YYREEE (reference sequence). The variable domain in full, with the rest retrieved from reference TRBV5-4 and TRBJ2-7, is ETGVTQSPTHLIKTRGQQVTLRCSSQSGHNTVSWYQQALGQGPQFIFQYYREEENGRGNFPPRFSGLQFPNYSSELNVNALELDDSALYLCASSSDGFYEQYFGPGTRLTVT.

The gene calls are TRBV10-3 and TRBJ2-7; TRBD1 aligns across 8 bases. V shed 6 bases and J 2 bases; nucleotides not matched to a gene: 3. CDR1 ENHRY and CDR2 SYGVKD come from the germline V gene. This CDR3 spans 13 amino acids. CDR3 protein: CAISVQGAYEQYF. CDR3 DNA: TGTGCCATCAGCGTACAGGGGGCCTACGAGCAGTACTTC.

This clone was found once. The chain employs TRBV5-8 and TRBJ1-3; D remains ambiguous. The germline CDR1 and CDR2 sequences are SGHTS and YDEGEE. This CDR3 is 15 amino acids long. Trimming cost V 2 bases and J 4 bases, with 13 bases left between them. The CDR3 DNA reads TGTGCCAGCAGCTTTTCCGACGGTATCGGAAACACCATATATTTT. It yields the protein CASSFSDGIGNTIYF.

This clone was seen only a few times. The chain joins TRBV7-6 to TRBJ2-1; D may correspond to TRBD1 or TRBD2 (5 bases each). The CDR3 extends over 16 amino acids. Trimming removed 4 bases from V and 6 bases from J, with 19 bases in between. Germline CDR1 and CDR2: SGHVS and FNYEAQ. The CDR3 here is CASSSDPGRPGNEQFF. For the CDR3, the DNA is TGTGCCAGCAGCTCCGACCCGGGACGACCGGGCAATGAGCAGTTCTTC.

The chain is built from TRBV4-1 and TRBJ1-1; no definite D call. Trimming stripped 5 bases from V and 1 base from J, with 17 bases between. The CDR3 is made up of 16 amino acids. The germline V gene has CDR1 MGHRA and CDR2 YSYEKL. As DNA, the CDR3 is TGCGCCAGCAGCACCCCGACGAATTCCCGGAACACTGAAGCTTTCTTT. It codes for CASSTPTNSRNTEAFF.

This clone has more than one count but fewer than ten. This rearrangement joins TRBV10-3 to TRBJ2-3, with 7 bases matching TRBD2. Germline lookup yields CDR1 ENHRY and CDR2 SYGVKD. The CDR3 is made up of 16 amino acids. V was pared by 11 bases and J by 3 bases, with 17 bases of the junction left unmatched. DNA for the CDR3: TGTGCCGTTTGGGGGGGTCGCGGGAGTGAAACAGATACGCAGTATTTT. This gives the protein CAVWGGRGSETDTQYF.

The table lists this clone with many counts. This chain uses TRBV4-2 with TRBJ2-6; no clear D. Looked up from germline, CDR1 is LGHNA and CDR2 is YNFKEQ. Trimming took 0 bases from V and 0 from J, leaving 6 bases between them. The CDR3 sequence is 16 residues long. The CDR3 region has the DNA TGTGCCAGCAGCCAAGACCAGGCCTCTGGGGCCAACGTCCTGACTTTC. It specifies CASSQDQASGANVLTF.

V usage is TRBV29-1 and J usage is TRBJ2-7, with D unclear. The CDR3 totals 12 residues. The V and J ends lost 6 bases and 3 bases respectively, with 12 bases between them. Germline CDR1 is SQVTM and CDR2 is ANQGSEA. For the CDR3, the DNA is TGCAGCGTGGCAGGATCAGGCTACGAGCAGTACTTC. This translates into CSVAGSGYEQYF.

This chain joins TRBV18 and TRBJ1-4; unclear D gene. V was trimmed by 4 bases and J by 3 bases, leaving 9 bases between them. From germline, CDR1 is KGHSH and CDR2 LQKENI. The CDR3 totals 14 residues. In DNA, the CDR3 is TGTGCCAGCTCACGAAGATTAGCTAATGAAAAACTGTTTTTT. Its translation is CASSRRLANEKLFF. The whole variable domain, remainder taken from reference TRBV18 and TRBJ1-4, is NAGVMQNPRHLVRRRGQEARLRCSPMKGHSHVYWYRQLPEEGLKFMVYLQKENIIDESGMPKERFSAEFPKEGPSILRIQQVVRGDSAAYFCASSRRLANEKLFFGSGTQLSVL.

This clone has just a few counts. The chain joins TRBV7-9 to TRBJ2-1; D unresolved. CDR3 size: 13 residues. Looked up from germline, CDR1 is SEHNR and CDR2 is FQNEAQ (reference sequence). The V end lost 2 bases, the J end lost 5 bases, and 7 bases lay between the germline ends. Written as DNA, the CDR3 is TGTGCCAGCAGCTTATTTTCCGACAATGAGCAGTTCTTC. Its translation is CASSLFSDNEQFF. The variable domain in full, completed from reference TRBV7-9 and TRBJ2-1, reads DTGVSQNPRHKITKRGQNVTFRCDPISEHNRLYWYRQTLGQGPEFLTYFQNEAQLEKSRLLSDRFSAERPKGSFSTLEIQRTEQGDSAMYLCASSLFSDNEQFFGPGTRLTVL.

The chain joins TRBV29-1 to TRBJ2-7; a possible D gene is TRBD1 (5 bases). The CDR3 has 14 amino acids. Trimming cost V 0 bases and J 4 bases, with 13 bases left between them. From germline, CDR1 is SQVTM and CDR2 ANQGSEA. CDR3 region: CSVEESRQGYEQYF. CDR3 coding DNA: TGCAGCGTTGAAGAAAGTCGCCAGGGATACGAGCAGTACTTC.

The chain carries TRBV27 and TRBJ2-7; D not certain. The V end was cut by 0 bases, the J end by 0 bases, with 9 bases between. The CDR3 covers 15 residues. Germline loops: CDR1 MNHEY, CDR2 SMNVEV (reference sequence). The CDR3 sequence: CASSLSAFSSYEQYF. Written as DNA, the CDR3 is TGTGCCAGCAGTTTATCAGCCTTTAGCTCCTACGAGCAGTACTTC.